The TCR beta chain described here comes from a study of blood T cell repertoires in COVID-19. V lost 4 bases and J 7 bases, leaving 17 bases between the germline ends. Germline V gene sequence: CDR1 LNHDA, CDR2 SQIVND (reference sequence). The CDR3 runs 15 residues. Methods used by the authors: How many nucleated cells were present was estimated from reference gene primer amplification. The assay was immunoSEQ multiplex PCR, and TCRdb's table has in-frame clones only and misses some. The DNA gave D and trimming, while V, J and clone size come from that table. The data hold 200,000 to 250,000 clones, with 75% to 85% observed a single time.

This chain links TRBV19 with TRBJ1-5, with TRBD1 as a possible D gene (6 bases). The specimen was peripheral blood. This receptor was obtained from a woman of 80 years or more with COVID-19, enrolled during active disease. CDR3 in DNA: TGTGCCAGTAGTAGAGCGGAACAGGGTCGGCAGCCCCAGCATTTT. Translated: CASSRAEQGRQPQHF.